The 16 T cell receptor beta chains below were found in one sample sequenced in a study of cytomegalovirus exposure and HLA in healthy donors. Primers included in the PCR were 60 Vbeta and 13 Jbeta primers. Repertoires were generated with immunoSEQ multiplex PCR, while TCRdb's copy carries only in-frame clones and drops some. This table holds around 100,000 clones, 79% found once. Sequences were obtained from PBMCs. These receptors were collected from a woman under 30 in good health and CMV-seropositive.

This clone was recorded once. The rearrangement uses TRBV20-1 and TRBJ1-5, with TRBD1 matching over 7 bases. Germline assignment: CDR1 DFQATT and CDR2 SNEGSKA (reference sequence). V was clipped by 6 bases and J by 5 bases; unmatched bases: 1. The CDR3 extends over 11 amino acids. The CDR3 DNA reads TGCAGTGCCGGGACAGATCAGCCCCAGCATTTT. Its translation: CSAGTDQPQHF.

The chain joins TRBV30 to TRBJ2-1; 8 bases fit TRBD2. This CDR3 comprises 15 residues. Germline lookup yields CDR1 GTSNPN and CDR2 SVGIG (reference sequence). V lost 2 bases and J lost 4; bases outside the gene matches: 7. The CDR3 reads CAWSRRGVAYNEQFF. In nucleotides, the CDR3 is TGTGCCTGGAGTCGGCGGGGGGTGGCGTACAATGAGCAGTTCTTC.

The genes are TRBV6-1 and TRBJ2-5; 11 bases align to TRBD2. CDR1 is MNHNS, CDR2 SASEGT, per germline. V gave up 8 bases and J gave up 9 bases; unmatched junction bases: 8. This CDR3 has 13 residues. The CDR3 loop is CASQTSGMLAQYF. The CDR3 DNA follows: TGTGCCAGCCAGACTAGCGGGATGTTAGCCCAGTACTTC.

The chain employs TRBV28 and TRBJ2-7; 7 bases line up with TRBD1. This CDR3 is 17 amino acids long. The germline gives CDR1 MDHEN, CDR2 SYDVKM. V was pared by 3 bases and J by 0 bases, with 11 bases of the junction left unmatched. For the CDR3, the DNA is TGTGCCAGCAGTTTGCCGACAGGGAGAGATTTCTCCTACGAGCAGTACTTC. This translates into CASSLPTGRDFSYEQYF.

This chain joins TRBV11-3 and TRBJ1-1; TRBD1 is a possible D gene (6 bases). V was clipped by 4 bases and J by 1 base, with 16 bases between them. Germline V gene lookup returns CDR1 SGHNT and CDR2 YENEEA. This CDR3 has 16 residues. CDR3 in DNA: TGTGCCAGCAGCTCCTGGACAGTCGGCGGGAACACTGAAGCTTTCTTT. This sequence encodes CASSSWTVGGNTEAFF.

CDR3 in DNA: TGTGCCAGCAGTTACGACAGGGCTGGAAACACCATATATTTT. It specifies CASSYDRAGNTIYF. The chain links TRBV6-5 to TRBJ1-3; TRBD1 agrees at 7 bases. CDR1 is MNHEY and CDR2 is SVGAGI in the germline V gene. CDR3 length: 14 residues. Trimming removed 2 bases from V and 2 bases from J; junction bases left unmatched: 0.

This clone has just a few counts. The chain links TRBV7-9 to TRBJ1-5; D is unclear. The germline CDR1 and CDR2 sequences are SEHNR and FQNEAQ (reference sequence). The CDR3 has 13 amino acids. V was cut by 3 bases and J by 5 bases, with 8 bases left in between. CDR3 DNA: TGTGCCAGCAGCTTTAAATCGGATCAGCCCCAGCATTTT. Amino acids: CASSFKSDQPQHF.

The chain uses TRBV30 and TRBJ1-5; 7 bases agree with TRBD1. J was trimmed by 1 base and V by 4 bases; bases with no gene match: 7. The CDR3 loop spans 15 amino acids. Germline lookup yields CDR1 GTSNPN and CDR2 SVGIG (reference sequence). The CDR3 nucleotides read TGTGCCTGGACGGAGGGGGCTAAAAGCAATCAGCCCCAGCATTTT. It encodes CAWTEGAKSNQPQHF.

The V gene is TRBV14, the J gene TRBJ2-1, with a weak D call TRBD1 (5 bases). The CDR3 runs 15 residues. Germline V gene lookup returns CDR1 SGHDN and CDR2 FVKESK. V was shortened by 0 bases and J by 3 bases, with 9 bases between the two germline ends. This CDR3 reads CASSQDGHLYNEQFF. The CDR3 DNA follows: TGTGCCAGCAGCCAAGACGGACATCTCTACAATGAGCAGTTCTTC.

The gene calls are TRBV5-1 and TRBJ2-3, with 7 bases lining up with TRBD2. The CDR3 loop spans 16 amino acids. Looked up from germline, CDR1 is SGHRS and CDR2 is YFSETQ. V lost 1 base, J lost 4 bases, and 9 bases stayed unmatched. The CDR3 DNA reads TGCGCCAGCAGCTTGTATGGGGGAGGGCCCCCAGATACGCAGTATTTT. Its translation is CASSLYGGGPPDTQYF.

This chain uses TRBV9 with TRBJ1-1; D ambiguous. With 0 bases removed from V and 2 bases from J, the gap between germline ends came to 2 bases. CDR3 length: 12 residues. Germline CDR1 and CDR2: SGDLS and YYNGEE. This CDR3 is CASSVVNTEAFF. The CDR3 DNA reads as TGTGCCAGCAGCGTAGTAAACACTGAAGCTTTCTTT.

In DNA form, the CDR3 reads TGTGCCAGCAGCCCGCTTGCCAGCGACTATTACAATGAGCAGTTCTTC. Translated, it gives CASSPLASDYYNEQFF. The rearrangement links TRBV7-4 to TRBJ2-1, with D maybe TRBD2 (5 bases). This CDR3 region has 16 residues. The V and J ends lost 5 bases and 4 bases respectively, with 18 bases between them. From germline, CDR1 is SGHVT and CDR2 SQSDAQ.

Note on this clone: Within the sample, other DNA sequences also encode this same CDR3. V usage is TRBV7-9 and J usage is TRBJ2-3; a weak D match, TRBD2 (6 bases). V lost 5 bases and J lost 0, with 9 bases in between. Per the germline V gene, CDR1 is SEHNR and CDR2 is FQNEAQ (reference sequence). The CDR3 runs to 14 residues. CDR3 coding DNA: TGTGCCAGCAGCCGTAGCGGTAGCACAGATACGCAGTATTTT. It codes for CASSRSGSTDTQYF.

This clone showed up just a few times. The genes are TRBV30 and TRBJ2-1, with D hard to call. Trimming removed 0 bases from V and 5 bases from J, with 5 bases in between. Looked up from germline, CDR1 is GTSNPN and CDR2 is SVGIG (reference sequence). The CDR3 is made up of 12 amino acids. The CDR3 DNA reads as TGTGCCTGGAGTGTGGGCAACAATGAGCAGTTCTTC. This translates into CAWSVGNNEQFF.

CDR3 sequence: CASSPQGNQPQHF. The DNA for the CDR3 is TGCGCCAGCAGCCCCCAGGGCAATCAGCCCCAGCATTTT. V and J are TRBV4-1 and TRBJ1-5; the D is unclear. The CDR3 is 13 amino acids. V lost 4 bases, J lost 2 bases, and 6 bases lay in between. Germline V gene data show CDR1 as MGHRA and CDR2 as YSYEKL.

The chain uses TRBV28 and TRBJ1-1; TRBD1 matches at 9 bases. V was clipped by 0 bases and J by 0 bases; unmatched bases: 5. This CDR3 region has 17 residues. CDR1 is MDHEN and CDR2 is SYDVKM in the germline V gene. Here the CDR3 DNA reads TGTGCCAGCAGTTTATGGGGGGACAGGGTGGTGAACACTGAAGCTTTCTTT. This translates into CASSLWGDRVVNTEAFF.